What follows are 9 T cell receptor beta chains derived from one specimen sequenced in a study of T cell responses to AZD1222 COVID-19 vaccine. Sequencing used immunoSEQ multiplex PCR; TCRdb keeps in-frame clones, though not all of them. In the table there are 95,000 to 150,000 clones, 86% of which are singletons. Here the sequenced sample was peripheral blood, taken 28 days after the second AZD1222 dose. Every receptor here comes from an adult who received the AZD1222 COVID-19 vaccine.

CDR3 sequence (DNA): TGTGCCAGCAGCCCCGCCGGGGAGCTGTTTTTT. It codes for CASSPAGELFF. V is TRBV12-3 or TRBV12-4 and J is TRBJ2-2, with unresolved D. V lost 6 bases and J lost 6, with 5 bases in between. This CDR3 comprises 11 residues.

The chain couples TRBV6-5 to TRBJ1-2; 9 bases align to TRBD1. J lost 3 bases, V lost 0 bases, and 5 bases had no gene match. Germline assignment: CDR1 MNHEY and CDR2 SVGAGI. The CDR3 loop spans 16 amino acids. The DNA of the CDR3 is TGTGCCAGCAGTTACTCCCGGGACAGGGCGGACTATGGCTACACCTTC. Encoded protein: CASSYSRDRADYGYTF.

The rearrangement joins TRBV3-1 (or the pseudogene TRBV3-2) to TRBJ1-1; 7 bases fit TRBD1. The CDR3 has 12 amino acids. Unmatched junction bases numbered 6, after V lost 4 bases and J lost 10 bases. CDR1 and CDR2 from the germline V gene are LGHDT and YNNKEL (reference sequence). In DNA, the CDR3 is TGTGCCAGCAGCCTCAGTTCAGGGGGAGCTTTCTTT. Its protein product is CASSLSSGGAFF.

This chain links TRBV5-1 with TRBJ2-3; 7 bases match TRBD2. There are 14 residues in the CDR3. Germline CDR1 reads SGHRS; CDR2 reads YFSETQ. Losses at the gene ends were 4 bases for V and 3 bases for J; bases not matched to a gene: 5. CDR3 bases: TGCGCCAGCAGCCCGGGGGAGGGGACAGATACGCAGTATTTT. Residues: CASSPGEGTDTQYF.

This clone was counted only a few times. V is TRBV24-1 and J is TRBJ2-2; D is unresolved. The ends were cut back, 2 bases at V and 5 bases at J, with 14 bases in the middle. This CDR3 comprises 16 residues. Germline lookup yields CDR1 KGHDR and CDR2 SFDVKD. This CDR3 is CATSDSRMVGTGELFF. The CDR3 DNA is TGTGCCACCAGTGATTCCCGAATGGTGGGGACCGGGGAGCTGTTTTTT.

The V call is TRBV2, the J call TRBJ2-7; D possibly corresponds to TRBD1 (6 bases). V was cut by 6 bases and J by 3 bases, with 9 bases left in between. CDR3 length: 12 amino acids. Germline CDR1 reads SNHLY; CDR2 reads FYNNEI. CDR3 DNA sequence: TGTGCCAGCAGGCTGGACAGCTACGAGCAGTACTTC. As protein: CASRLDSYEQYF.

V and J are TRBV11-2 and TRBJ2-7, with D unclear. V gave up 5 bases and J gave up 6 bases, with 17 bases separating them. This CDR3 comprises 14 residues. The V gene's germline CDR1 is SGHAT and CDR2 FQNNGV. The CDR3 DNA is TGTGCCAGCAGCCGCACCCCCTTAAGTTTCGAGCAGTACTTC. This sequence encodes CASSRTPLSFEQYF.

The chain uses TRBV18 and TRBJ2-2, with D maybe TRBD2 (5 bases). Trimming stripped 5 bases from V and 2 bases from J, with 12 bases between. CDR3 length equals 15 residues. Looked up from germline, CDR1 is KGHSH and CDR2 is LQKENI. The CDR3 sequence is CASSSRTSNTGELFF. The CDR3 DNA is TGTGCCAGCTCAAGTAGGACTTCAAACACCGGGGAGCTGTTTTTT.

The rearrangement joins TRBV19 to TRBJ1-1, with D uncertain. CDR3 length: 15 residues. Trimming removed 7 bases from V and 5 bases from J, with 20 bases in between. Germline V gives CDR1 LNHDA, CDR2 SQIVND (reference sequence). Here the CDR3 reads CASITPPGSSTEAFF. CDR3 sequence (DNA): TGTGCCAGTATCACACCCCCAGGTTCTTCGACTGAAGCTTTCTTT.